These 8 T cell receptor beta chains were all obtained from the same sample, sequenced in a study of cytomegalovirus exposure and HLA in healthy donors. Here immunoSEQ multiplex PCR was the method, and the copy in TCRdb shows in-frame clones only, minus some. The top ten hold 1.5% to 2% of the sample, which has about 200,000 clones, around 87% seen once. The sequenced sample was PBMCs. The source of these receptors is a woman aged 18-29 years in good health and CMV-seropositive.

V and J are TRBV4-1 and TRBJ1-1; TRBD1 is a possible D gene (6 bases). The CDR3 is made up of 15 amino acids. Per germline, CDR1 MGHRA and CDR2 YSYEKL. V lost 4 bases, J lost 3 bases, and 15 bases lay in between. The CDR3 region is CASSLGGGLYTEAFF. In nucleotides, the CDR3 is TGCGCCAGCAGCCTAGGGGGGGGTCTATACACTGAAGCTTTCTTT.

The genes are TRBV4-1 and TRBJ1-3; 11 bases line up with TRBD1. This CDR3 comprises 18 residues. Germline values: CDR1 MGHRA, CDR2 YSYEKL. V lost 1 base, J lost 1 base, and 6 bases stayed unmatched. CDR3 loop: CASSQARTGGRSGNTIYF. The DNA for the CDR3 is TGCGCCAGCAGCCAAGCTCGGACAGGGGGCAGGTCTGGAAACACCATATATTTT.

This clone was recorded only once. The chain recombines TRBV9 with TRBJ2-1, with TRBD2 identical over 12 bases. This CDR3 region has 15 residues. Germline assignment: CDR1 SGDLS and CDR2 YYNGEE. J was trimmed by 10 bases and V by 2 bases; bases with no gene match: 7. The CDR3 bases are TGTGCCAGCAGCGTCCTAGCGGGAGGGCCCGGGGAGCAGTTCTTC. Its translation: CASSVLAGGPGEQFF.

The chain employs TRBV5-1 and TRBJ2-7, with a tentative D call TRBD1 (5 bases). Deletions cut 1 base from V and 4 bases from J, with 12 bases between. The CDR3 sequence is 14 residues long. Germline V gene data show CDR1 as SGHRS and CDR2 as YFSETQ. The CDR3 nucleotides read TGCGCCAGCAGCTTGACAGGCCCTCCTTACGAGCAGTACTTC. This codes for CASSLTGPPYEQYF.

This chain connects TRBV7-8 to TRBJ1-2; D call uncertain. This CDR3 spans 13 amino acids. V lost 0 bases, J lost 2 bases, and 4 bases lay in between. CDR1 and CDR2 from the germline V gene are SGHVS and FQNEAQ. The CDR3 protein is CASSLAENYGYTF. For the CDR3, the DNA is TGTGCCAGCAGCTTAGCCGAGAACTATGGCTACACCTTC.

The gene calls are TRBV19 and TRBJ1-4, with D perhaps matching TRBD1 (6 bases). Germline-derived CDR1 and CDR2 are LNHDA and SQIVND (reference sequence). The CDR3 is 13 residues long. The V and J ends lost 8 bases and 7 bases respectively, with 14 bases between them. The CDR3 spells CASHRDKGEKLFF. DNA of the CDR3: TGTGCCAGTCACCGGGACAAAGGTGAAAAACTGTTTTTT.

This chain uses TRBV10-1 with TRBJ2-3; weak D call: TRBD1 (5 bases). Germline CDR1 and CDR2: WNHNN and SYGVQD (reference sequence). Trimming pared 3 bases from V and 3 bases from J, leaving 10 bases between. This CDR3 comprises 14 residues. The CDR3 spells CASSDQGLTDTQYF. DNA of the CDR3: TGCGCCAGCAGTGATCAGGGCCTTACAGATACGCAGTATTTT.

This rearrangement joins TRBV2 to TRBJ2-1, with 8 bases matching TRBD2. J was trimmed by 4 bases and V by 0 bases; bases with no gene match: 2. The CDR3 is 15 residues long. Germline V lookup: CDR1 SNHLY, CDR2 FYNNEI. The CDR3 sequence is CASSEALAGYNEQFF. The CDR3 DNA sequence: TGTGCCAGCAGTGAAGCGCTAGCGGGTTACAATGAGCAGTTCTTC.